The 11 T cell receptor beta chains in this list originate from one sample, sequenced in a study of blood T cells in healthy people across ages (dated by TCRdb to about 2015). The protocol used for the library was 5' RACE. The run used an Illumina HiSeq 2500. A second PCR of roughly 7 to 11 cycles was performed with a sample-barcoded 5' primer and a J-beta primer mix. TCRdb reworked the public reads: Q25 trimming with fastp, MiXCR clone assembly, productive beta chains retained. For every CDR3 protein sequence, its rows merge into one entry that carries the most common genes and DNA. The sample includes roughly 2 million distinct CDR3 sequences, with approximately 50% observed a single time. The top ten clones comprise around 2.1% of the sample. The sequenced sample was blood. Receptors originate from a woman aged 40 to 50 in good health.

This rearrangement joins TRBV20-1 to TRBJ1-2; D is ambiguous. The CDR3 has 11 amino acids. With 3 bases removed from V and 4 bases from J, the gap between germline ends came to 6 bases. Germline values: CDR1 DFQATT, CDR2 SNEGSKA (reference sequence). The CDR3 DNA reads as TGCAGTGCTAGTGGCGGCTATGGCTACACCTTC. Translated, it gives CSASGGYGYTF.

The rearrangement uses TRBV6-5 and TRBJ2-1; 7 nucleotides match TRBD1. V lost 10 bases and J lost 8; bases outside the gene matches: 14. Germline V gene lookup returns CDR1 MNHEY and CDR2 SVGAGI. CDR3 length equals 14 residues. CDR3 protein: CATSGQGEGDEQFF. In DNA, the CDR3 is TGTGCCACCTCCGGGCAGGGGGAAGGGGATGAGCAGTTCTTC.

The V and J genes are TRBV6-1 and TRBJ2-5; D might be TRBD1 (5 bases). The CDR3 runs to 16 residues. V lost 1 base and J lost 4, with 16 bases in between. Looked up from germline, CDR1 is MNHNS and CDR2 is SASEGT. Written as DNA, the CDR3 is TGTGCCAGCAGTGAAGAGGATCCAGGGTCCCCAGAGACCCAGTACTTC. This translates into CASSEEDPGSPETQYF.

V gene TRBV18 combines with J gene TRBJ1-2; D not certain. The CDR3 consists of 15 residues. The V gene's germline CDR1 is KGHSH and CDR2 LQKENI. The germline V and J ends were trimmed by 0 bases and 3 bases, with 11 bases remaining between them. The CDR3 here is CASSPPGEEYYGYTF. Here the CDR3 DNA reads TGTGCCAGCTCACCACCGGGCGAGGAGTACTATGGCTACACCTTC.

The CDR3 coding sequence is TGCGCCAGCAGCTTAAGTGGGAAAGAACAGTATTTT. Protein sequence: CASSLSGKEQYF. The chain uses TRBV5-1 and TRBJ2-3; the D is unclear. Looked up from germline, CDR1 is SGHRS and CDR2 is YFSETQ. V was shortened by 2 bases and J by 12 bases, with 13 bases between the two germline ends. This CDR3 is 12 amino acids long.

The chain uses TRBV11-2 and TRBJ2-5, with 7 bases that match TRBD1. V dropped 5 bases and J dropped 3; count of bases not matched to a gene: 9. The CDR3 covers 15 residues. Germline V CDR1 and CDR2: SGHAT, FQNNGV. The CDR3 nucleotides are TGTGCCAGCAGCCCGAATCCCGGGACAGAAGAGACCCAGTACTTC. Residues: CASSPNPGTEETQYF.

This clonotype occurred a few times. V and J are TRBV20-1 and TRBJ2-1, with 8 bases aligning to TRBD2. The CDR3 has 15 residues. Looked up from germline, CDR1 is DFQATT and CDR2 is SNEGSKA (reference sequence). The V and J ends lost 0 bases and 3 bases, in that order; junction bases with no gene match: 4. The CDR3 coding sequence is TGCAGTGCTAGAGATTTCGGGGGGGTCTACAATGAGCAGTTCTTC. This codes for CSARDFGGVYNEQFF.

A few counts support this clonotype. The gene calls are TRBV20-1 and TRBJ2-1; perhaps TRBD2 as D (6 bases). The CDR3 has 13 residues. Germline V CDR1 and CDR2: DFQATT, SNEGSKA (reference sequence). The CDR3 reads CTSAGLSSDEQFF. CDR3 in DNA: TGCACCTCGGCGGGGCTATCCTCCGATGAGCAGTTCTTC.

The CDR3 DNA reads TGTGCCAGCAGTTTCACTAGCGGGGGACCCCTAGATACGCAGTATTTT. Translation gives CASSFTSGGPLDTQYF. This rearrangement joins TRBV28 to TRBJ2-3; 11 bases map to TRBD2. The length of the CDR3 is 16 residues. V shed 3 bases, J shed 5 bases, and the junction held 7 bases outside the gene matches. The germline gives CDR1 MDHEN, CDR2 SYDVKM.

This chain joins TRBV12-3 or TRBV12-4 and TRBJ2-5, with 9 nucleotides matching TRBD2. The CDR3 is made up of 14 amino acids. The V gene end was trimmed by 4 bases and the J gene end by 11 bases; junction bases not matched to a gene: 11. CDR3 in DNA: TGTGCCAGCAGTTCCGGGACTAGCAAATCACGGCAGTACTTC. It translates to CASSSGTSKSRQYF.

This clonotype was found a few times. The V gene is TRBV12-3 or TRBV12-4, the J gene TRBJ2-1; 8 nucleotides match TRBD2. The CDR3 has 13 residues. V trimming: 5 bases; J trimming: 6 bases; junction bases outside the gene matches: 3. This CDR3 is CASSRTSPNEQFF. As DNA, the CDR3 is TGTGCCAGCAGTAGGACTAGCCCCAATGAGCAGTTCTTC.